The 2 T cell receptor beta chains below were found in one sample sequenced in a study of cytomegalovirus exposure and HLA in healthy donors. PCR amplification relied on 60 Vbeta primers (plus 13 Jbeta primers). Data came from immunoSEQ multiplex PCR; TCRdb stores just in-frame clones and leaves some out. Seen here are around 150,000 clones, 70% to 80% observed once, and the top ten hold 3.5%. The specimen was PBMCs. Receptors were obtained from a human donor in good health.

The chain couples TRBV4-1 to TRBJ2-5, with 8 bases lining up with TRBD1. This CDR3 spans 14 amino acids. Germline CDR1 and CDR2: MGHRA and YSYEKL. Trimming cost V 4 bases and J 5 bases; bases outside gene matches: 6. The CDR3 loop is CASSPGQVRETQYF. CDR3 nucleotides: TGCGCCAGCAGCCCGGGACAGGTACGGGAGACCCAGTACTTC.

The gene calls are TRBV5-4 and TRBJ2-7; 9 nucleotides agree with TRBD1. V was clipped by 0 bases and J by 7 bases; unmatched bases: 5. Per the germline V gene, CDR1 is SGHNT and CDR2 is YYREEE (reference sequence). This CDR3 is 14 amino acids long. The CDR3 DNA reads as TGTGCCAGCAGCTTGGGGGGGACAGGGAGGGAGCAGTACTTC. This translates into CASSLGGTGREQYF. The whole variable domain, remainder taken from reference TRBV5-4 and TRBJ2-7, is ETGVTQSPTHLIKTRGQQVTLRCSSQSGHNTVSWYQQALGQGPQFIFQYYREEENGRGNFPPRFSGLQFPNYSSELNVNALELDDSALYLCASSLGGTGREQYFGPGTRLTVT.